Detailed here is one T cell receptor (beta chain). The antigen is unknown. TCRdb derives one entry per CDR3 protein from the 5' RACE reads, leaving out DNA. The table lists fewer than 400,000 distinct CDR3 sequences, with around a tenth in the top ten. The data derive from a study of T cells expressing NK-cell markers. Turning to the study itself: TCR beta repertoires came from sorted CD3+CD56+NKG2C+, CD3+CD56+NKG2C- and CD3+CD56-NKG2C+ T cells.

Study-wide findings and caveats: It was still unclear whether expanded NKG2C+ T cell clones were HCMV specific. Dominant NKG2C+ clonotypes accounted for roughly 1.0-8% of CD8+ T cells in six donors.

The CDR3 runs to 12 residues. This TCR was sampled from a woman between 45 and 60 years old in good health. This chain joins TRBV12-3 or TRBV12-4 and TRBJ2-1; TCRdb indicates TRBD1, and absent DNA this call remains unverified. The sample was blood T cells: a sorted CD56 or NKG2C T cell subset, CD4+ or CD8+ T cells, or bulk PBMC T cells (not recorded which). CDR3 loop: CASRLVGGEQFF.